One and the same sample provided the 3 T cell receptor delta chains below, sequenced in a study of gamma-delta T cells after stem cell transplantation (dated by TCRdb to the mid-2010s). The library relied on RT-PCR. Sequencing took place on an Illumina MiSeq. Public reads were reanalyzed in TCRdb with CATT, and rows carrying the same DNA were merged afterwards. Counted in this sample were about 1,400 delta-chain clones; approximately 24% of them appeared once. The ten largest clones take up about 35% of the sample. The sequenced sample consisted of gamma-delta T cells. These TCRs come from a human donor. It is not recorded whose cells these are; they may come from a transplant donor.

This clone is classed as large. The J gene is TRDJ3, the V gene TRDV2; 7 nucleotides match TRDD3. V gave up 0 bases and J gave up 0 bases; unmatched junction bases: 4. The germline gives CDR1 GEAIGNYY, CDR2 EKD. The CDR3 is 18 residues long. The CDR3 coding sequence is TGTGCCTGTGACACCTGGGGGACGAGCTCCTGGGACACCCGACAGATGTTTTTC. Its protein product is CACDTWGTSSWDTRQMFF.

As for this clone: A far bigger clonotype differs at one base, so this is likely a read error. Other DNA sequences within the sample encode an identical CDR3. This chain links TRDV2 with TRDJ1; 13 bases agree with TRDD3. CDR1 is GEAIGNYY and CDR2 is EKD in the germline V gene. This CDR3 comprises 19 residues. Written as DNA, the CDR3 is TGTGCCTGCGACACCGTTCGTACTGGGGGATACGCGGGGACCGATAAACTCATCTTT. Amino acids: CACDTVRTGGYAGTDKLIF.

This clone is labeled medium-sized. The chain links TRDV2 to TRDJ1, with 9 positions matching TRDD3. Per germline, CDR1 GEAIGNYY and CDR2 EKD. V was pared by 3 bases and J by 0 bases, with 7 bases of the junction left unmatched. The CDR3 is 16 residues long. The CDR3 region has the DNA TGTGCCTGTGACTCTTTACTGGGGGACTACACCGATAAACTCATCTTT. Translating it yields CACDSLLGDYTDKLIF.